The source of this T cell receptor beta chain is a study of cytomegalovirus exposure and HLA in healthy donors. TCRdb's table, derived via immunoSEQ multiplex PCR, lists solely in-frame clones and lacks some. Of 100,000 to 150,000 clones listed, over 90% were seen once; the top ten hold around 1.3%. Germline V CDR1 and CDR2: MNHEY, SMNVEV (reference sequence). Trimming cost V 6 bases and J 8 bases; bases outside gene matches: 13. This CDR3 comprises 16 residues. This sequence joins TRBV27 and TRBJ2-1, with 10 nucleotides matching TRBD2. The sequenced sample was PBMCs. The clonotype was recovered from a woman under 30 in good health and CMV-seronegative. The CDR3: CASSSFVLAGVDEQFF. CDR3 sequence (DNA): TGTGCCAGCAGCAGTTTCGTTCTAGCGGGAGTCGATGAGCAGTTCTTC.